This T cell receptor beta chain is from a study of cytomegalovirus exposure and HLA in healthy donors. Study-wide results and caveats: Most of the TCR beta V segments (in an earlier analysis) were productive either about 87% or about 30% of the time. Later on, a genetic analysis was performed. It linked a missense variant in DCLRE1C with V- and J-gene trimming of TCR beta.

The sample holds a few counts of this clone. What it binds is unknown. Researchers ran the PCR with 60 Vbeta and 13 Jbeta primers. Assay used: immunoSEQ multiplex PCR; TCRdb lists only in-frame clones, some missing. The sample yields 130,000 or so clones, more than 75% seen once. CDR3 length: 14 amino acids. Germline V gene sequence: CDR1 SGHDT, CDR2 YYEEEE. The junction had 8 bases not matched to a gene; V was cut back by 6 bases and J by 7 bases. The clonotype originates from a female donor in good health and CMV-seronegative. Specimen: PBMCs. The chain recombines TRBV5-6 with TRBJ2-7, with TRBD2 matching 12 bases. CDR3 sequence reads: CASTELAGGLEQYF. CDR3 DNA: TGTGCCAGCACGGAGCTAGCGGGAGGGCTAGAGCAGTACTTC. The full variable domain, rest sourced from reference TRBV5-6 and TRBJ2-7, is DAGVTQSPTHLIKTRGQQVTLRCSPKSGHDTVSWYQQALGQGPQFIFQYYEEEERQRGNFPDRFSGHQFPNYSSELNVNALLLGDSALYLCASTELAGGLEQYFGPGTRLTVT.